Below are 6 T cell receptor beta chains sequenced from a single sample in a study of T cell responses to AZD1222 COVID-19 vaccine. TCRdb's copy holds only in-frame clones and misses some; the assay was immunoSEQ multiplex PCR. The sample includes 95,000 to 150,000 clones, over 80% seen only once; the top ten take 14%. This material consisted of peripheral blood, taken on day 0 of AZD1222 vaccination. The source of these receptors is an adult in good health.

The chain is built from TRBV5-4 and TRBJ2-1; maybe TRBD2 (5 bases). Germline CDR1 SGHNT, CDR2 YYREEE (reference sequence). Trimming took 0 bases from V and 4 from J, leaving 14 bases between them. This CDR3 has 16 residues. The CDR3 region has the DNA TGTGCCAGCAGCTTGGTAAGCACGAGGGTTTACAATGAGCAGTTCTTC. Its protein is CASSLVSTRVYNEQFF.

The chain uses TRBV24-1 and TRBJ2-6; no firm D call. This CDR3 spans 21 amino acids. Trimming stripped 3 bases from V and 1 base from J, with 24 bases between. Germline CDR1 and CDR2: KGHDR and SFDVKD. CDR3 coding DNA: TGTGCCACCAGTGATCGACCCAAGCCCAACCACATATATTCTGGGGCCAACGTCCTGACTTTC. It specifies CATSDRPKPNHIYSGANVLTF.

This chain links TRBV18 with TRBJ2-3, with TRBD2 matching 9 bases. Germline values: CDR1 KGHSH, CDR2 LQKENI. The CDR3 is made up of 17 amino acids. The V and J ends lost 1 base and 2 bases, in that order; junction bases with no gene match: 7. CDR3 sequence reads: CASSPLSAGGNTDTQYF. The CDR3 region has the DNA TGTGCCAGCTCACCACTTTCGGCGGGGGGGAACACAGATACGCAGTATTTT.

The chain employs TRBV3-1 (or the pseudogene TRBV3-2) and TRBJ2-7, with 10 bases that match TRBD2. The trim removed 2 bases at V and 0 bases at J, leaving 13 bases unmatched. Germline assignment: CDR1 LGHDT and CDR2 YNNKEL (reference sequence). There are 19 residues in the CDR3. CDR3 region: CASSQRGGKTSGLSYEQYF. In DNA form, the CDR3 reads TGTGCCAGCAGCCAACGAGGCGGGAAGACTAGCGGGCTCTCCTACGAGCAGTACTTC.

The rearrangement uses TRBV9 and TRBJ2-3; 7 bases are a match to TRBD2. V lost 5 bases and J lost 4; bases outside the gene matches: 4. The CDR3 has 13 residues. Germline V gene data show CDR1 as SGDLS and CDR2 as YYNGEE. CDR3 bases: TGTGCCAGCAGTAGCGGGCCACCAGATACGCAGTATTTT. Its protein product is CASSSGPPDTQYF.

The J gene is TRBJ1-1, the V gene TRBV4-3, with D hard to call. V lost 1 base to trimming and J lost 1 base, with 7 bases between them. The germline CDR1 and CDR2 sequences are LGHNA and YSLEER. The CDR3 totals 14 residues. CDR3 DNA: TGCGCCAGCAGCCAAGGTCGCCAGAACACTGAAGCTTTCTTT. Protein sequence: CASSQGRQNTEAFF.